The 19 T cell receptor beta chains given below trace back to one sample, sequenced in a study of control samples from healthy donors and cancer patients. Using immunoSEQ multiplex PCR, the repertoire was profiled, and TCRdb retains in-frame clones only, with some absent. The sample yields 100,000 or so clones, about 91% seen once. Sequenced sample: blood. The receptors derive from a woman between 18 and 29 years old in good health.

This chain connects TRBV6-5 to TRBJ1-1, with 8 bases fitting TRBD1. From germline, CDR1 is MNHEY and CDR2 SVGAGI. The CDR3 covers 15 residues. Trimming at V came to 6 bases and at J to 2 bases, leaving 8 bases not matched to a gene. The CDR3 region has the DNA TGTGCCAGCAGACCCTCCAGGGGGCTAAACACTGAAGCTTTCTTT. This translates into CASRPSRGLNTEAFF.

The chain uses TRBV18 and TRBJ2-1, with 7 bases lining up with TRBD2. There are 20 residues in the CDR3. V lost 1 base and J lost 2; bases outside the gene matches: 17. The V gene's germline CDR1 is KGHSH and CDR2 LQKENI. CDR3 amino acids: CASSPRLLAGPKVPYNEQFF. CDR3 coding DNA: TGTGCCAGCTCACCACGTCTATTAGCGGGCCCGAAGGTCCCCTACAATGAGCAGTTCTTC.

The chain has TRBV28 and TRBJ2-3; D perhaps matches TRBD2 (5 bases). The germline gives CDR1 MDHEN, CDR2 SYDVKM. V lost 2 bases and J 4 bases, leaving 13 bases between the germline ends. This CDR3 is built from 15 residues. The CDR3 is CASSLGSIRSDTQYF. The CDR3 DNA reads as TGTGCCAGCAGTTTAGGGAGCATAAGATCAGATACGCAGTATTTT.

The genes are TRBV7-8 and TRBJ2-5; maybe TRBD2 (7 bases). There are 15 residues in the CDR3. The V gene's germline CDR1 is SGHVS and CDR2 FQNEAQ. V lost 4 bases and J lost 6, with 18 bases in between. The CDR3 protein is CASSSGGLRVQTQYF. The CDR3 DNA follows: TGTGCCAGCAGCTCGGGGGGCCTGAGAGTGCAGACCCAGTACTTC.

V and J are TRBV10-3 and TRBJ1-5; 7 positions match TRBD1. Germline CDR1 is ENHRY and CDR2 is SYGVKD. The length of the CDR3 is 14 residues. Trimming removed 11 bases from V and 6 bases from J; junction bases left unmatched: 13. The CDR3 nucleotides read TGTGCCGCATCGGGGGACAGAGGCTCTCAGCCCCAGCATTTT. As protein: CAASGDRGSQPQHF.

The genes are TRBV4-2 and TRBJ2-7; possible D gene TRBD2, 6 bases. V lost 3 bases, J lost 0 bases, and 15 bases lay in between. Germline V gene sequence: CDR1 LGHNA, CDR2 YNFKEQ. CDR3 size: 16 residues. The CDR3 spells CASSHSAGSFSYEQYF. The CDR3 coding sequence is TGTGCCAGCAGCCACTCGGCGGGGTCCTTCTCCTACGAGCAGTACTTC.

The rearrangement links TRBV30 to TRBJ2-4; 9 bases map to TRBD2. V lost 4 bases and J lost 3; bases outside the gene matches: 10. This CDR3 is built from 16 residues. Looked up from germline, CDR1 is GTSNPN and CDR2 is SVGIG (reference sequence). The CDR3 sequence is CAWNGREGNVKNIQYF. CDR3 bases: TGTGCCTGGAATGGGCGGGAGGGTAATGTCAAAAACATTCAGTACTTC.

The rearrangement uses TRBV19 and TRBJ2-7; the match to TRBD1 covers 7 bases. V dropped 3 bases and J dropped 2; count of bases not matched to a gene: 7. This CDR3 comprises 15 residues. CDR1 and CDR2 from the germline V gene are LNHDA and SQIVND (reference sequence). CDR3 region: CASSMEGDSTYEQYF. DNA for the CDR3: TGTGCCAGTAGTATGGAAGGGGACAGCACCTACGAGCAGTACTTC. The whole variable domain, remainder taken from reference TRBV19 and TRBJ2-7, is DGGITQSPKYLFRKEGQNVTLSCEQNLNHDAMYWYRQDPGQGLRLIYYSQIVNDFQKGDIAEGYSVSREKKESFPLTVTSAQKNPTAFYLCASSMEGDSTYEQYFGPGTRLTVT.

The chain has TRBV4-2 and TRBJ1-2, with 10 bases lining up with TRBD1. CDR3 size: 15 residues. CDR1 LGHNA and CDR2 YNFKEQ come from the germline V gene. The V segment lost 3 bases and the J segment 6 bases; nucleotides outside the gene matches: 7. As DNA, the CDR3 is TGTGCCAGCAGCCACGACCGGGACAGGGGCCATGGCTACACCTTC. Its protein is CASSHDRDRGHGYTF.

The chain joins TRBV27 to TRBJ1-6; D gene unclear. The CDR3 contains 18 residues. CDR1 and CDR2 from the germline V gene are MNHEY and SMNVEV (reference sequence). Trimming removed 0 bases at V and 7 bases at J, with 19 bases between. The DNA for the CDR3 is TGTGCCAGCAGTTTATCTCGGCGGGGTTCTTTTAAAAATTCACCCCTCCACTTT. This translates into CASSLSRRGSFKNSPLHF.

The J gene is TRBJ1-5, the V gene TRBV7-2; D unclear. From germline, CDR1 is SGHTA and CDR2 FQGNSA. The V end was cut by 2 bases, the J end by 1 base, with 12 bases between. The CDR3 runs to 16 residues. This CDR3 reads CASSLKGGGSNQPQHF. CDR3 nucleotide sequence: TGTGCCAGCAGCTTAAAGGGTGGAGGAAGCAATCAGCCCCAGCATTTT. The full variable domain, completed using reference TRBV7-2 and TRBJ1-5, is GAGVSQSPSNKVTEKGKDVELRCDPISGHTALYWYRQSLGQGLEFLIYFQGNSAPDKSGLPSDRFSAERTGGSVSTLTIQRTQQEDSAVYLCASSLKGGGSNQPQHFGDGTRLSIL.

This chain links TRBV18 with TRBJ1-2; D might be TRBD1 (5 bases). This CDR3 contains 15 residues. Trimming took off 2 bases at V and 4 bases at J, with 14 bases between the two ends. The germline V gene has CDR1 KGHSH and CDR2 LQKENI. The CDR3 sequence: CASSPLGLEGYGYTF. DNA for the CDR3: TGTGCCAGCTCACCATTGGGGCTCGAGGGCTATGGCTACACCTTC.

The chain links TRBV19 to TRBJ2-1; D ambiguous. With 0 bases removed from V and 3 bases from J, the gap between germline ends came to 6 bases. Germline-derived CDR1 and CDR2 are LNHDA and SQIVND (reference sequence). There are 14 residues in the CDR3. The DNA for the CDR3 is TGTGCCAGTAGTATAGAAGGAGACTACAATGAGCAGTTCTTC. Amino acids: CASSIEGDYNEQFF.

There are a few counts of this clone. The CDR3, as DNA: TGTGCCAGCAGTTTAGACAGCGGGGGCTACACCTTC. This gives the protein CASSLDSGGYTF. The rearrangement joins TRBV28 to TRBJ1-2, with TRBD1 as a possible D gene (5 bases). V dropped 2 bases and J dropped 8 bases, with 9 bases sitting between them. Germline V lookup: CDR1 MDHEN, CDR2 SYDVKM. This CDR3 has 12 residues.

The chain joins TRBV27 to TRBJ1-1; D remains unclear. The CDR3 covers 15 residues. The V gene's germline CDR1 is MNHEY and CDR2 SMNVEV (reference sequence). The V end lost 4 bases, the J end lost 1 base, and 13 bases lay between the germline ends. The CDR3 DNA reads TGTGCCAGCAGTTCTTTGAACGCGGGGAACACTGAAGCTTTCTTT. Residues: CASSSLNAGNTEAFF.

This clone appeared once. V usage is TRBV6-5 and J usage is TRBJ2-3; D possibly corresponds to TRBD1 (5 bases). Between the trimmed V and J ends, which lost 0 bases and 0 bases, there was a span of 10 bases. CDR1 is MNHEY, CDR2 SVGAGI, per germline. The CDR3 consists of 16 residues. The CDR3 DNA is TGTGCCAGCAGTTACTCGGGGCGCCCTAGCACAGATACGCAGTATTTT. Translated, it gives CASSYSGRPSTDTQYF.

The chain joins TRBV5-4 to TRBJ1-1; D is perhaps TRBD1 (5 bases). The CDR3 extends over 12 amino acids. V was pared by 5 bases and J by 4 bases, with 9 bases between. Looked up from germline, CDR1 is SGHNT and CDR2 is YYREEE (reference sequence). CDR3 in amino acids: CASRGLSTEAFF. The DNA for the CDR3 is TGTGCCAGCAGGGGGCTGAGCACTGAAGCTTTCTTT.

The chain has TRBV10-1 and TRBJ2-1; 9 bases are a match to TRBD2. The germline gives CDR1 WNHNN, CDR2 SYGVQD (reference sequence). V shed 6 bases, J shed 10 bases, and the junction held 7 bases outside the gene matches. CDR3 size: 13 residues. The CDR3 reads CASRASGVGEQFF. The CDR3, as DNA: TGCGCCAGCAGGGCTAGCGGGGTAGGGGAGCAGTTCTTC.

The chain links TRBV3-1 (or the pseudogene TRBV3-2) to TRBJ2-3; 15 nucleotides align to TRBD2. V shed 4 bases, J shed 7 bases, and the junction held 6 bases outside the gene matches. This CDR3 has 16 residues. Germline V lookup: CDR1 LGHDT, CDR2 YNNKEL (reference sequence). CDR3 DNA sequence: TGTGCCAGCAGCCCAATCGGACTAGCGGGAGGGTATACGCAGTATTTT. It encodes CASSPIGLAGGYTQYF.